The rows below give T cell receptor beta chains drawn from one sample of a study of T cells in Graves' hyperthyroidism and ophthalmopathy. TCRdb reprocessed the multiplex PCR reads via MiXCR and lists one record per CDR3 protein. This table holds 690,000 or so distinct CDR3 sequences, 15% to 20% found once. Sequencing used blood. Receptors were obtained from a woman aged 50 to 65 with Graves' hyperthyroidism that later progressed to Graves' ophthalmopathy. Both conserved end residues are part of each CDR3. The D gene is left open where the match is weak. Clone size appears in some rows only: once, few, many, or a class for an expanded clone.

CDR3aa	CDR3nt	abundance	d_gene	j_gene	len	v_gene
CATSSTLQYSNQPQHF	TGTGCCACCAGCAGTACTTTACAGTATAGCAATCAGCCCCAGCATTTT	few	NA	TRBJ1-5	16	TRBV15
CASRQQGAYGYTF	TGTGCCAGCAGACAACAGGGGGCCTATGGCTACACCTTC	few	TRBD1	TRBJ1-2	13	TRBV7-9
CASSPRSDDMNTEAFF	TGTGCCAGCAGCCCCCGGAGCGACGATATGAACACTGAAGCTTTCTTT	few	NA	TRBJ1-1	16	TRBV13
CASSPGGTGNYGYTF	TGTGCCAGCAGCCCCGGAGGGACAGGGAACTATGGCTACACCTTC	many	TRBD1	TRBJ1-2	15	TRBV3-1
CASSLVGLPYEQYF	TGCGCCAGCAGCTTGGTTGGCTTGCCCTACGAGCAGTACTTC	NA	NA	TRBJ2-7	14	TRBV5-1
CSARGVGKLFF	TGCAGTGCGCGGGGGGTTGGAAAACTGTTTTTT	NA	NA	TRBJ1-4	11	TRBV20-1
CASSPEDLSNTEAFF	TGTGCCAGCAGCCCAGAAGATCTTTCGAACACTGAAGCTTTCTTT	few	NA	TRBJ1-1	15	TRBV9
CASSLIGTSGLTNTGELFF	TGCGCCAGCAGCTTGATAGGGACTAGCGGCCTCACGAACACCGGGGAGCTGTTTTTT	many	TRBD2	TRBJ2-2	19	TRBV5-1
CASSLAGGPGTGVNTEAFF	TGTGCCAGCAGCTTAGCAGGGGGACCCGGGACAGGGGTGAACACTGAAGCTTTCTTT	NA	TRBD1	TRBJ1-1	19	TRBV7-2
CASSLGGAGTGELFF	TGCGCCAGCAGCTTAGGGGGCGCTGGAACCGGGGAGCTGTTTTTT	many	TRBD1	TRBJ2-2	15	TRBV11-2
CASSEQGARNQPQHF	TGTGCCAGCAGCGAACAGGGGGCCCGCAATCAGCCCCAGCATTTT	many	TRBD1	TRBJ1-5	15	TRBV5-5
CASSFSAGVYEQYF	TGTGCCAGCAGTTTTTCAGCGGGGGTTTACGAGCAGTACTTC	many	TRBD2	TRBJ2-7	14	TRBV6-2/TRBV6-3
CSAAPGTGNNEQFF	TGCAGTGCTGCCCCCGGGACAGGGAACAATGAGCAGTTCTTC	many	TRBD1	TRBJ2-1	14	TRBV20-1
CASSLVRGSPLRTDTQYF	TGCGCCAGCAGCTTGGTTAGGGGGTCTCCACTGCGCACAGATACGCAGTATTTT	many	NA	TRBJ2-3	18	TRBV5-1
CASSYGSHQPQHF	TGTGCCAGCAGCTACGGCAGTCATCAGCCCCAGCATTTT	NA	NA	TRBJ1-5	13	TRBV6-2/TRBV6-3
CASSLAPNTEAFF	TGTGCCAGCAGCTTAGCCCCGAACACTGAAGCTTTCTTT	many	NA	TRBJ1-1	13	TRBV11-2
CASSELSGDTQETQYF	TGTGCCAGCAGTGAATTAAGCGGGGACACGCAAGAGACCCAGTACTTC	many	NA	TRBJ2-5	16	TRBV2
CASSYSGTGPPSTF	TGTGCCAGCAGTTACTCGGGGACAGGGCCACCCAGCACCTTC	few	TRBD1	TRBJ1-2	14	TRBV6-5
CASSSPGTGNSGNTIYF	TGCGCCAGCAGCTCTCCCGGGACAGGAAACTCTGGAAACACCATATATTTT	NA	TRBD1	TRBJ1-3	17	TRBV4-1
CASSIDRATYEQYF	TGTGCCAGCAGTATTGACAGGGCTACGTACGAGCAGTACTTC	many	TRBD1	TRBJ2-7	14	TRBV12-3/TRBV12-4
CASSYGTSGSQTQYF	TGTGCCAGCAGCTACGGGACTAGCGGGAGCCAGACCCAGTACTTC	few	TRBD2	TRBJ2-5	15	TRBV7-2
CASSLERTGWGYTF	TGTGCCAGCAGCTTAGAACGGACAGGGTGGGGCTACACCTTC	NA	TRBD1	TRBJ1-2	14	TRBV11-2